Each of the 2 T cell receptor beta chains below was sequenced from the same sample in a study of blood T cell repertoires in COVID-19 (dated by TCRdb to the early 2020s). Libraries were made using the immunoSEQ multiplex PCR assay. TCRdb took this table from immuneACCESS and kept in-frame rearrangements with V and J called. Such tables lack part of the clones; where checked against another copy, unresolved V genes explain under half of the gap, and the rest is unexplained. The table for this sample lists about 300,000 clones; about nine tenths of them were counted only once. Of the sample, approximately 5.2% falls within the top ten clones. Sequenced: PBMCs or T cells enriched from blood (not recorded which). Every receptor here comes from a man in his 60s who had recovered from COVID-19.

The genes are TRBV7-9 and TRBJ2-6, with D possibly being TRBD1 (6 bases). Germline V gene lookup returns CDR1 SEHNR and CDR2 FQNEAQ (reference sequence). The CDR3 is 18 amino acids. V lost 0 bases and J lost 0, with 12 bases in between. The DNA for the CDR3 is TGTGCCAGCAGCTTAGCAGAGGGACACAACTCTGGGGCCAACGTCCTGACTTTC. Encoded protein: CASSLAEGHNSGANVLTF.

The V call is TRBV6-2 or TRBV6-3, the J call TRBJ2-7; tentative D call: TRBD1 (6 bases). There are 16 residues in the CDR3. Germline-derived CDR1 and CDR2 are MNHEY and SVGEGT. V was pared by 2 bases and J by 2 bases, with 16 bases between. The CDR3 DNA reads as TGTGCCAGCAGTTACAACGGACAGCTAAATACCTACGAGCAGTACTTC. Protein sequence: CASSYNGQLNTYEQYF.